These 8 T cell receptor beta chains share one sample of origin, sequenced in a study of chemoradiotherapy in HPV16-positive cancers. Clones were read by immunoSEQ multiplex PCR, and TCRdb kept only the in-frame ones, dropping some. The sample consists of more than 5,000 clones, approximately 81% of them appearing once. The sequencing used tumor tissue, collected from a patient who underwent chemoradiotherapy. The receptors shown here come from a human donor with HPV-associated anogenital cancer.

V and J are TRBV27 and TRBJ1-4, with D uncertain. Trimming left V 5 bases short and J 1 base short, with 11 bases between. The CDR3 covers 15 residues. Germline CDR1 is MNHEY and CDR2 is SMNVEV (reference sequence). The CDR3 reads CASSRTAKTNEKLFF. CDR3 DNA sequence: TGTGCCAGCAGTAGGACGGCGAAAACTAATGAAAAACTGTTTTTT.

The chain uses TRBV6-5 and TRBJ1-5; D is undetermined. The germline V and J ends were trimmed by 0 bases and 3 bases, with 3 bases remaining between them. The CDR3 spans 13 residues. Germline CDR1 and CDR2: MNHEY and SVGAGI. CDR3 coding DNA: TGTGCCAGCAGTTACTCCCCCAATCAGCCCCAGCATTTT. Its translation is CASSYSPNQPQHF.

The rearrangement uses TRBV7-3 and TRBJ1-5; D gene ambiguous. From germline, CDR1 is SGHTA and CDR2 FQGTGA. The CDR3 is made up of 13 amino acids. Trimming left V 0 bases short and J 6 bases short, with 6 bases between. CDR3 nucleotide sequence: TGTGCCAGCAGCTTAACGTGGGGTCAGCCCCAGCATTTT. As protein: CASSLTWGQPQHF.

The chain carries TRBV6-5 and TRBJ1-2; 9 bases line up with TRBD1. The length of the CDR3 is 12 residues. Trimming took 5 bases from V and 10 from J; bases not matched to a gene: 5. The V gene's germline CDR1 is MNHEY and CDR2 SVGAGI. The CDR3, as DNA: TGTGCCAGCAGTCAGGGACAGGGCGTCTACACCTTC. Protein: CASSQGQGVYTF.

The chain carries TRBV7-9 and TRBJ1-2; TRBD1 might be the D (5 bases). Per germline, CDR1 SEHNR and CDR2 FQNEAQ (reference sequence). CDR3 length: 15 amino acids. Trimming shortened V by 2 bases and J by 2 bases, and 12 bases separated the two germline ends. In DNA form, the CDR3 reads TGTGCCAGCAGCTTACAGGGAGGTGGGAACTATGGCTACACCTTC. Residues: CASSLQGGGNYGYTF.

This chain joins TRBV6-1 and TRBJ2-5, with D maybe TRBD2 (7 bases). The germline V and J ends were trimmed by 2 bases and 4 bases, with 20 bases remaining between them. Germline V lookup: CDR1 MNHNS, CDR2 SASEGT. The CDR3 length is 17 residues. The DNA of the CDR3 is TGTGCCAGCAGTGAACCCCAAGGAGGGGGGGCAGCAGAGACCCAGTACTTC. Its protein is CASSEPQGGGAAETQYF.

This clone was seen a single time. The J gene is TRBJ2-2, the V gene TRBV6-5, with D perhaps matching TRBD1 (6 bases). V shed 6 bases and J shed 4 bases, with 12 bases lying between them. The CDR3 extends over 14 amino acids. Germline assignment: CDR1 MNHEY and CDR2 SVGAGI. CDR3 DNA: TGTGCCAGCAGCCGGGACACCCTCACCGGGGAGCTGTTTTTT. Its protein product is CASSRDTLTGELFF.

Written as DNA, the CDR3 is TGTGCGGGTGGGACATTGGGCACAGATACGCAGTATTTT. Protein: CAGGTLGTDTQYF. The V and J genes are TRBV5-4 and TRBJ2-3; TRBD1 is a possible D gene (6 bases). This CDR3 is built from 13 residues. Germline lookup yields CDR1 SGHNT and CDR2 YYREEE (reference sequence).